The rows below give T cell receptor beta chains drawn from one sample of a study of blood T cell repertoires in COVID-19. The protocol was immunoSEQ multiplex PCR, while the TCRdb copy is restricted to in-frame clones and leaves out a portion. The sample has 180,000 or so clones, roughly four fifths seen once. Material: PBMCs or T cells enriched from blood (not recorded which). The receptors were sampled from a man aged 40-50 years who had recovered from COVID-19. The CDR3 runs from the conserved cysteine through the conserved F or W. A D gene is named only where the DNA matches it firmly.

V,D,J,CDR3,DNA
TRBV30,-,TRBJ2-1,CAWSVGWSNEQFF,TGTGCCTGGAGTGTAGGTTGGAGCAATGAGCAGTTCTTC
TRBV9,TRBD2,TRBJ2-2,CASSVTSGGGRTGELFF,TGTGCCAGCAGCGTAACTAGCGGGGGTGGTCGCACCGGGGAGCTGTTTTTT
TRBV2,-,TRBJ1-2,CASSETSSQGILYGYTF,TGTGCCAGCAGTGAAACTTCATCGCAGGGGATTTTATATGGCTACACCTTC
TRBV5-8,-,TRBJ1-6,CASSFSGEGSDSPLHF,TGTGCCAGCAGCTTTTCGGGGGAAGGATCCGATTCACCCCTCCACTTT
TRBV19,-,TRBJ1-4,CASSTQGRTSNEKLFF,TGTGCCAGTAGTACCCAGGGTCGGACCTCCAATGAAAAACTGTTTTTT
TRBV7-8,-,TRBJ1-5,CASSLGAGVSNQPQHF,TGTGCCAGCAGCTTAGGAGCAGGGGTCAGCAATCAGCCCCAGCATTTT
TRBV27,-,TRBJ2-7,CASSPWYGTPDYEQYF,TGTGCCAGCAGTCCCTGGTACGGGACTCCTGATTACGAGCAGTACTTC
TRBV29-1,-,TRBJ1-3,CSVVKERNTIYF,TGCAGCGTTGTCAAAGAGAGGAACACCATATATTTT
TRBV7-9,TRBD2,TRBJ2-1,CASKASGTYNEQFF,TGTGCCAGCAAGGCTAGCGGTACATACAATGAGCAGTTCTTC
TRBV7-3,TRBD2,TRBJ2-1,CASSPEGSGFWNEQFF,TGTGCCAGCAGTCCCGAGGGTAGCGGGTTTTGGAATGAGCAGTTCTTC